This record concerns one T cell receptor beta chain sequence. The data originate from a study of blood T cell repertoires in COVID-19. Per germline, CDR1 LGHNA and CDR2 YNFKEQ. The CDR3 sequence is 15 residues long. V was clipped by 0 bases and J by 5 bases, with 13 bases between them. Repertoires were generated with immunoSEQ multiplex PCR, while TCRdb's copy carries only in-frame clones and drops some. The table includes about 140,000 clones, approximately 80% detected once. The sample consisted of peripheral blood. The chain is built from TRBV4-2 and TRBJ1-2; D call uncertain. The TCR sequence derives from a human donor in a cohort sampled during active COVID-19. The CDR3 DNA reads TGTGCCAGCAGCCAAGATAGGAGGTCTACTTATGGCTACACCTTC. This translates into CASSQDRRSTYGYTF.